A selection of T cell receptor beta chains follows, all from one sample in a study of cytomegalovirus exposure and HLA in healthy donors. Profiling relied on immunoSEQ multiplex PCR, and the TCRdb table lists in-frame clones only, not all of them. The sample includes fewer than 150,000 clones, approximately 82% of them seen just once. The material sequenced was PBMCs. The receptors stem from a man younger than 40 in good health and CMV-seropositive. Each CDR3 is given with its conserved first and last residue. Each record gives: J gene, clone size, D gene, V gene, CDR3 DNA, CDR3 protein. A D gene is named only where the DNA matches it firmly. Some rows mark clone size as missing; the rest say once, few, many or name a class of expanded clone.

J: TRBJ2-7; size: NA; D: NA; V: TRBV10-3; DNA: TGTGCCATCAGTGAGTCGCGAGGAACCCGAGACGAGCAGTACTTC; CDR3: CAISESRGTRDEQYF
J: TRBJ1-1; size: NA; D: TRBD1; V: TRBV7-8; DNA: TGTGCCAGCAGCTTAGGGGCAGGGGGCACTGAAGCTTTCTTT; CDR3: CASSLGAGGTEAFF
J: TRBJ2-3; size: NA; D: TRBD2; V: TRBV7-8; DNA: TGTGCCAGCAGCTTAGTTAGCGGGTGGGTCACAGATACGCAGTATTTT; CDR3: CASSLVSGWVTDTQYF
J: TRBJ1-1; size: NA; D: TRBD1; V: TRBV2; DNA: TGTGCCAGCAGTGAAGGCCAGGGGGACACTGAAGCTTTCTTT; CDR3: CASSEGQGDTEAFF
J: TRBJ1-5; size: NA; D: TRBD1; V: TRBV5-1; DNA: TGCGCCAGCAGCCCCGGACAGGGGGCGATTCAGCCCCAGCATTTT; CDR3: CASSPGQGAIQPQHF
J: TRBJ2-2; size: NA; D: NA; V: TRBV9; DNA: TGTGCCAGCAGCCCAGGTTTCGGTTACACCGGGGAGCTGTTTTTT; CDR3: CASSPGFGYTGELFF
J: TRBJ2-3; size: NA; D: TRBD2; V: TRBV7-8; DNA: TGTGCCAGCAGCTTAGTGCCTAGCGGGGGCACAGATACGCAGTATTTT; CDR3: CASSLVPSGGTDTQYF
J: TRBJ2-7; size: NA; D: NA; V: TRBV2; DNA: TGTGCCAGCAGTCCCGATGGAGGATCCTACGAGCAGTACTTC; CDR3: CASSPDGGSYEQYF
J: TRBJ2-7; size: once; D: NA; V: TRBV2; DNA: TGTGCCAGCACCCTTCGGGTCGGCTACTACGAGCAGTACTTC; CDR3: CASTLRVGYYEQYF
J: TRBJ2-1; size: NA; D: NA; V: TRBV5-5; DNA: TGTGCCAGCAGCGTGGACCGAGAGAGCTCCTACAATGAGCAGTTCTTC; CDR3: CASSVDRESSYNEQFF
J: TRBJ2-2; size: NA; D: TRBD1; V: TRBV5-8; DNA: TGTGCCAGCAGTATAGGGACAGGGGGCACCACCGGGGAGCTGTTTTTT; CDR3: CASSIGTGGTTGELFF
J: TRBJ1-2; size: NA; D: NA; V: TRBV7-9; DNA: TGTGCCAGCAGCTTATTGGCAGGGAGGACCTGGGGCTACACCTTC; CDR3: CASSLLAGRTWGYTF
J: TRBJ1-1; size: NA; D: NA; V: TRBV29-1; DNA: TGCAGCGCCACGGGACACCTGAACACTGAAGCTTTCTTT; CDR3: CSATGHLNTEAFF
J: TRBJ1-1; size: NA; D: NA; V: TRBV5-4; DNA: TGTGCCAGCAGCTTGAACACAGAAATGAACACTGAAGCTTTCTTT; CDR3: CASSLNTEMNTEAFF
J: TRBJ2-5; size: NA; D: NA; V: TRBV7-2; DNA: TGTGCCAGCAGCCCACCCGGGACCCAGTACTTC; CDR3: CASSPPGTQYF
J: TRBJ2-1; size: NA; D: TRBD2; V: TRBV11-2; DNA: TGTGCCAGCAGCCCCCGCCGCGGGGGGAACAATGAGCAGTTCTTC; CDR3: CASSPRRGGNNEQFF
J: TRBJ1-4; size: NA; D: NA; V: TRBV5-1; DNA: TGCGCCAGCAGCTTCGGGGGAGGGAATGAAAAACTGTTTTTT; CDR3: CASSFGGGNEKLFF
J: TRBJ1-1; size: few; D: NA; V: TRBV20-1; DNA: TGCAGTGCTAGAGTTCGAGGTGAAGCTTTCTTT; CDR3: CSARVRGEAFF
J: TRBJ2-7; size: NA; D: TRBD1; V: TRBV14; DNA: TGTGCCAGCAGCCAAGGGGGACAGGGCCGACAGTACTTC; CDR3: CASSQGGQGRQYF
J: TRBJ1-2; size: NA; D: TRBD1; V: TRBV4-3; DNA: TGCGCCAGCAGCCACCAAATGACAGGGGCCTATGGCTACACCTTC; CDR3: CASSHQMTGAYGYTF
J: TRBJ2-1; size: NA; D: TRBD1; V: TRBV27; DNA: TGTGCCAGCAGTCTGTTAGACAGGGGAATATACAATGAGCAGTTCTTC; CDR3: CASSLLDRGIYNEQFF
J: TRBJ1-1; size: NA; D: NA; V: TRBV30; DNA: TGTGCCTGGGCAGACCCGGGCCCCGGAGGATCCCGAGCTTTCTTT; CDR3: CAWADPGPGGSRAFF
J: TRBJ2-3; size: NA; D: TRBD2; V: TRBV5-6; DNA: TGTGCCAGCAGCTTGGGCCTAGCGGGAGGGGCAGATACGCAGTATTTT; CDR3: CASSLGLAGGADTQYF
J: TRBJ2-1; size: NA; D: NA; V: TRBV9; DNA: TGTGCCAGCAGCCCCACTAAAGACTACAGCTCCTACAATGAGCAGTTCTTC; CDR3: CASSPTKDYSSYNEQFF
J: TRBJ1-4; size: NA; D: NA; V: TRBV28; DNA: TGTGCCAGCAGTTTCCGGGGGGCGGCTAATGAAAAACTGTTTTTT; CDR3: CASSFRGAANEKLFF
J: TRBJ2-5; size: NA; D: NA; V: TRBV27; DNA: TGTGCCAGCAGTTTTCGAGGAGTCTCGATTGAGACCCAGTACTTC; CDR3: CASSFRGVSIETQYF
J: TRBJ1-2; size: NA; D: TRBD1; V: TRBV5-1; DNA: TGCGCCAGCAGTCCTGACAGGGGGGACTATGGCTACACCTTC; CDR3: CASSPDRGDYGYTF
J: TRBJ1-6; size: NA; D: NA; V: TRBV18; DNA: TGTGCCAGCTCACCACCGGCGCAGGGTAGATCCCATTTTTCACCCCTCCACTTT; CDR3: CASSPPAQGRSHFSPLHF
J: TRBJ1-4; size: NA; D: TRBD1; V: TRBV6-1; DNA: TGTGCCAGCACTCCCGGGACAGGGGATGAAAAACTGTTTTTT; CDR3: CASTPGTGDEKLFF
J: TRBJ1-5; size: many; D: TRBD1; V: TRBV27; DNA: TGTGCCAGCGGACAGGGTGATCAGCCCCAGCATTTT; CDR3: CASGQGDQPQHF
J: TRBJ2-1; size: NA; D: TRBD2; V: TRBV9; DNA: TGTGCCAGCAGCGTTAGCGGGGTCTCCTACAATGAGCAGTTCTTC; CDR3: CASSVSGVSYNEQFF
J: TRBJ2-1; size: few; D: NA; V: TRBV29-1; DNA: TGCAGCGTAAAACTAGGAGTCGGCGGGGATGAGCAGTTCTTC; CDR3: CSVKLGVGGDEQFF
J: TRBJ2-3; size: NA; D: TRBD2; V: TRBV5-1; DNA: TGCGCCAGCAGCTTGGCTAGCGGGGTCACAGATACGCAGTATTTT; CDR3: CASSLASGVTDTQYF
J: TRBJ1-5; size: NA; D: NA; V: TRBV7-9; DNA: TGTGCCAGCAGCCTCTATGGTAGCAATCAGCCCCAGCATTTT; CDR3: CASSLYGSNQPQHF
J: TRBJ1-5; size: NA; D: NA; V: TRBV23-1; DNA: TGCGCCAGCAGTCATTCAGGGTCTCTGCCCCAGCATTTT; CDR3: CASSHSGSLPQHF
J: TRBJ2-7; size: NA; D: NA; V: TRBV6-6; DNA: TGTGCCAGCGCCGACCCCGACTCCCGACGGATCTACGAGCAGTACTTC; CDR3: CASADPDSRRIYEQYF
J: TRBJ2-2; size: NA; D: TRBD1; V: TRBV7-7; DNA: TGTGCCAGCAGCCCAGGACAGGGCGGCACCGGGGAGCTGTTTTTT; CDR3: CASSPGQGGTGELFF
J: TRBJ1-5; size: NA; D: TRBD1; V: TRBV12-5; DNA: TGTGCTAGTGGCCAGGGGGCAAGTCAGCCCCAGCATTTT; CDR3: CASGQGASQPQHF
J: TRBJ2-1; size: NA; D: NA; V: TRBV6-5; DNA: TGTGCCACCTCCCGGGGGGCTTACAATGAGCAGTTCTTC; CDR3: CATSRGAYNEQFF
J: TRBJ1-2; size: NA; D: TRBD1; V: TRBV5-1; DNA: TGCGCCAGCAGCACGGGAGGGACAGGGGTCGGCTACACCTTC; CDR3: CASSTGGTGVGYTF